This T cell receptor beta chain stems from a study of cytomegalovirus exposure and HLA in healthy donors. Data came from immunoSEQ multiplex PCR; TCRdb stores just in-frame clones and leaves some out. The data show about 400,000 clones, 86% seen once. A remark on this clone: The antigen is undetermined.

This CDR3 spans 16 amino acids. The V end lost 6 bases, the J end lost 11 bases, and 28 bases lay between the germline ends. Per germline, CDR1 ENHRY and CDR2 SYGVKD. Regarding the study as a whole: The study designated 160 or so TCR beta chains cytomegalovirus-associated. Rarity marked most TCR sequences, yet some public TCRs occurred in many donors.

This rearrangement joins TRBV10-3 to TRBJ1-1; D perhaps matches TRBD1 (6 bases). The sequence came from a woman between 18 and 29 years old in good health and CMV-seronegative. Sequencing was performed on PBMCs. The CDR3 reads CAISVSTGTRDNVAFF. CDR3 nucleotide sequence: TGTGCCATCAGCGTCTCCACCGGGACAAGAGATAATGTGGCTTTCTTT.